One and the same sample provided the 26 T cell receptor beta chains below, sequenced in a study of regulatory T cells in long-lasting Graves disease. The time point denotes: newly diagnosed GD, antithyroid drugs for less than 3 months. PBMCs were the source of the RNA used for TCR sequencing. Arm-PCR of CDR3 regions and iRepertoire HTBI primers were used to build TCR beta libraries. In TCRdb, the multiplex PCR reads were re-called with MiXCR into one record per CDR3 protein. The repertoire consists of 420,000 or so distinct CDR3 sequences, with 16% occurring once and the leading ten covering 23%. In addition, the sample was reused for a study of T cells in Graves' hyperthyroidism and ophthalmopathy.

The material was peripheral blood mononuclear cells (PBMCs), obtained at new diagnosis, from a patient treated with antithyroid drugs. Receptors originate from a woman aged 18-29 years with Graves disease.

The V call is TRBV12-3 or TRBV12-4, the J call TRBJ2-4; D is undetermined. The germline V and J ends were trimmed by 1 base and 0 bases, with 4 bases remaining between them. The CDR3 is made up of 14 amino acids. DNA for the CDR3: TGTGCCAGCAGTTTAGTCATAGCCAAAAACATTCAGTACTTC. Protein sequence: CASSLVIAKNIQYF.

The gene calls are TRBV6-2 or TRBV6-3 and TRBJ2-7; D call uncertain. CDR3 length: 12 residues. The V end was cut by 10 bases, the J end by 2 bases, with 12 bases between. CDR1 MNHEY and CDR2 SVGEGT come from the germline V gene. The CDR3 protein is CAIAGRAYEQYF. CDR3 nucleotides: TGTGCCATAGCTGGTCGGGCCTACGAGCAGTACTTC.

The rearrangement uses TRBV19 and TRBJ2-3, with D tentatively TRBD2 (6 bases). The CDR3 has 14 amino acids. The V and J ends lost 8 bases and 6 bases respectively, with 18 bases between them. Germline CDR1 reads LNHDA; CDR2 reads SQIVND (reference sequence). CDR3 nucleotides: TGTGCCAGTGGTAGGGACTTGTGGTCGGATACGCAGTATTTT. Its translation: CASGRDLWSDTQYF.

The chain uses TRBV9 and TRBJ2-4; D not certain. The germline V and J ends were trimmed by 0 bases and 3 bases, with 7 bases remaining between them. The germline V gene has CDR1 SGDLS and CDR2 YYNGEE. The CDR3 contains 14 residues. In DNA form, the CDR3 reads TGTGCCAGCAGCGTAGAGGGCGGCAAAAACATTCAGTACTTC. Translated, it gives CASSVEGGKNIQYF.

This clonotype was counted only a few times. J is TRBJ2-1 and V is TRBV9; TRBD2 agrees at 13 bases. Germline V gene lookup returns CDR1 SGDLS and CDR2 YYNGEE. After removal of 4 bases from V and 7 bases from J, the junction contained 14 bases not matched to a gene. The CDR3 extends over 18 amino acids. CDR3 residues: CASSPRTSGSFHGNEQFF. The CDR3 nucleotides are TGTGCCAGCAGCCCACGGACTAGCGGGAGCTTCCACGGGAATGAGCAGTTCTTC.

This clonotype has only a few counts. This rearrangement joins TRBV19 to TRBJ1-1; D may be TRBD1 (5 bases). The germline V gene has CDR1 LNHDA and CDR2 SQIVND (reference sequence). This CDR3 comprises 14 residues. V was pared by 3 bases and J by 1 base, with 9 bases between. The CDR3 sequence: CASSMGVENTEAFF. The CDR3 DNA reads TGTGCCAGTAGTATGGGGGTGGAGAACACTGAAGCTTTCTTT.

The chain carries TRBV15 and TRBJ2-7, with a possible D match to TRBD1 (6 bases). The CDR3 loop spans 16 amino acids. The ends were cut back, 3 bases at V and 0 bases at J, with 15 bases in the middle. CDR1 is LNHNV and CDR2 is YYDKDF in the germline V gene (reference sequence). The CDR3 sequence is CATSRGDTLSSYEQYF. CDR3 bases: TGTGCCACCAGCAGGGGGGACACCTTGAGCTCCTACGAGCAGTACTTC.

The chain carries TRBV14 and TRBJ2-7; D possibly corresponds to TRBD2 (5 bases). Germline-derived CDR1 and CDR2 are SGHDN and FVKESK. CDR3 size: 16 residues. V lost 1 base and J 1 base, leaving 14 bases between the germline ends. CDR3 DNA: TGTGCCAGCAGCCAAGGGGTAACGAGGGTTTCCTACGAGCAGTACTTC. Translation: CASSQGVTRVSYEQYF.

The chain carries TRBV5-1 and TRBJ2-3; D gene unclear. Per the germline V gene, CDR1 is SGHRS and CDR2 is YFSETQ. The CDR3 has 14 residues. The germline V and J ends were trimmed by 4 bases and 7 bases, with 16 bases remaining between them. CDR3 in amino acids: CASSPALGPNTQYF. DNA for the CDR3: TGCGCCAGCAGCCCGGCCTTGGGCCCCAATACGCAGTATTTT.

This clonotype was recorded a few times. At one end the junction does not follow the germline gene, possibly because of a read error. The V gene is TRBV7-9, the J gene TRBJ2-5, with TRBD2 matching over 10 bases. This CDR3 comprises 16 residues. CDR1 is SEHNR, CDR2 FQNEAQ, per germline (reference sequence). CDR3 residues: CASSLAGVLVGETQYF. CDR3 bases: TGTGCCAGCAGCCTAGCGGGAGTGCTTGTTGGAGAGACCCAGTACTTC.

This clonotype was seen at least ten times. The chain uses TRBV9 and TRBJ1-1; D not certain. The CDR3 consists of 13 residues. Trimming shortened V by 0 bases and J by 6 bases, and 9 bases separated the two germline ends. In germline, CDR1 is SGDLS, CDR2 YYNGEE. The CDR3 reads CASSVGLKPEAFF. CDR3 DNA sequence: TGTGCCAGCAGCGTAGGGCTCAAGCCTGAAGCTTTCTTT.

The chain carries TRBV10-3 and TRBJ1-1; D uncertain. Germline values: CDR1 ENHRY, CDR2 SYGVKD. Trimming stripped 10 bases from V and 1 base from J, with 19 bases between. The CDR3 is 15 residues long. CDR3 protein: CASKGPQGANTEAFF. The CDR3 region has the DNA TGTGCCAGCAAAGGACCCCAAGGTGCGAACACTGAAGCTTTCTTT.

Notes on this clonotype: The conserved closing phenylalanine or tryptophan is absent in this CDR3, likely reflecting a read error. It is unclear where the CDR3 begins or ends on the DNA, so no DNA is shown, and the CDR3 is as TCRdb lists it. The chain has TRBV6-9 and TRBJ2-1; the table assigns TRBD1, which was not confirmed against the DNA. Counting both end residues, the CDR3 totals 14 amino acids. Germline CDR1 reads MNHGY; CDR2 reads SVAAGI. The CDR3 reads CASSYGGTGGQGEV.

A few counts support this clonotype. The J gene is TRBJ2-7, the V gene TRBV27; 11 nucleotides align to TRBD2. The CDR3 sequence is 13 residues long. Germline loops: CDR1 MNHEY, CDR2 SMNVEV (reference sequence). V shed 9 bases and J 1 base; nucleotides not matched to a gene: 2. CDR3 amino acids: CASGLAGSYEQYF. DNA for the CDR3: TGTGCCAGTGGACTAGCGGGTTCCTACGAGCAGTACTTC.

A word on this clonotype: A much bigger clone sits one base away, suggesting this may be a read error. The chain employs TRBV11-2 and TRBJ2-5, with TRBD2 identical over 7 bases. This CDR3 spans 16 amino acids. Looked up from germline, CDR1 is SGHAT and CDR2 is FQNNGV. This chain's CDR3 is CASSPHPGLPQGTQYF. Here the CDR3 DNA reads TGTGCCAGCAGCCCACATCCGGGACTACCCCAAGGGACCCAGTACTTC.

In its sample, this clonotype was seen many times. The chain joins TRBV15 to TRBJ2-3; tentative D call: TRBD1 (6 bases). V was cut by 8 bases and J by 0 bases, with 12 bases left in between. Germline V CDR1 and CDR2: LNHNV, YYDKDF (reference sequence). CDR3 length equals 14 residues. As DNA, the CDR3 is TGTGCCACCTTAGACAGGATTAGCACAGATACGCAGTATTTT. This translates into CATLDRISTDTQYF.

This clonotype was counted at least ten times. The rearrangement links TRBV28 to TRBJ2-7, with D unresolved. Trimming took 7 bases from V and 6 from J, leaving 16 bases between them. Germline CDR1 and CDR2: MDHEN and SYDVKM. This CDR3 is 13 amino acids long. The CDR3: CASIHSPGVEQYF. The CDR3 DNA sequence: TGTGCCAGCATCCATAGCCCCGGCGTCGAGCAGTACTTC.

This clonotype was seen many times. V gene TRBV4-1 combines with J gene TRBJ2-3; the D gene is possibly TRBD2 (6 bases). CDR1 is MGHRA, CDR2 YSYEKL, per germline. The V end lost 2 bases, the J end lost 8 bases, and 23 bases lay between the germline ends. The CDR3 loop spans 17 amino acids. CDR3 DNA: TGCGCCAGCAGCCAAAATCTATGGGACTCTCCCGGGGGTACGCAGTATTTT. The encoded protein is CASSQNLWDSPGGTQYF.

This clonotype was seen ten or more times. The CDR3 nucleotides read TGTGCCAGCAGCTTTGGGGACAGATACCAAGAGACCCAGTACTTC. Translating gives CASSFGDRYQETQYF. The chain recombines TRBV5-6 with TRBJ2-5, with TRBD1 matching 7 bases. Germline V lookup: CDR1 SGHDT, CDR2 YYEEEE. V lost 2 bases, J lost 0 bases, and 4 bases stayed unmatched. The CDR3 has 15 amino acids.

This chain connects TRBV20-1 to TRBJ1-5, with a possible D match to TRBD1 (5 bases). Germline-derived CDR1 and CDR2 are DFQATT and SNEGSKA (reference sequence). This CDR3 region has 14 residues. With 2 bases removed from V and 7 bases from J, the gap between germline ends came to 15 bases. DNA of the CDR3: TGCAGTGCTAGATCTACTGGTTGGGGCCAGCCCCAGCATTTT. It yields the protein CSARSTGWGQPQHF.

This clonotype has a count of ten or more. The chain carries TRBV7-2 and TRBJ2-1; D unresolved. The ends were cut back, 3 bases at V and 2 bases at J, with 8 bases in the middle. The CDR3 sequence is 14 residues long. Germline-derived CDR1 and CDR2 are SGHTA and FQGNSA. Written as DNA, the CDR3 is TGTGCCAGCAGCTTCTATTTACCCTACAATGAGCAGTTCTTC. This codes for CASSFYLPYNEQFF.

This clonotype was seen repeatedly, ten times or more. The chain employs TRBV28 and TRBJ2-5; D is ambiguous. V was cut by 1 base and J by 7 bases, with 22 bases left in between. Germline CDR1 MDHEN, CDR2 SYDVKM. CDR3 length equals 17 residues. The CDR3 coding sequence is TGTGCCAGCAGTTTATTAGGCGGAACCTTGCCGGTGGGGACCCAGTACTTC. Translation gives CASSLLGGTLPVGTQYF.

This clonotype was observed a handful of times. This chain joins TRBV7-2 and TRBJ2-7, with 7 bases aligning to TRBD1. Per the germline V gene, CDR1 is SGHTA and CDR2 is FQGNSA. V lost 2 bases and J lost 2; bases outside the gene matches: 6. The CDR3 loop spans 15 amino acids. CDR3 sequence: CASSLLVGQTYEQYF. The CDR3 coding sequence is TGTGCCAGCAGCTTATTGGTGGGACAGACCTACGAGCAGTACTTC.

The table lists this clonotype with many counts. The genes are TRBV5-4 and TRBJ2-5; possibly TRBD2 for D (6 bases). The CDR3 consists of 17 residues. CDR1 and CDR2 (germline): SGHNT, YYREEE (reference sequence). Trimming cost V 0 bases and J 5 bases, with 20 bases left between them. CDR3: CASSLAQRGAGRETQYF. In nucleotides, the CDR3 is TGTGCCAGCAGCTTGGCCCAGAGAGGGGCGGGGAGGGAGACCCAGTACTTC.

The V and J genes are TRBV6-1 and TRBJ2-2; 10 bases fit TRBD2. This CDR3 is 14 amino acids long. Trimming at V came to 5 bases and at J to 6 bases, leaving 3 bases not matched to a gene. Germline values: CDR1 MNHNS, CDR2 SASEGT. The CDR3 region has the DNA TGTGCCAGCAGTCTAGCGGGAGTTGCCGGGGAGCTGTTTTTT. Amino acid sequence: CASSLAGVAGELFF.

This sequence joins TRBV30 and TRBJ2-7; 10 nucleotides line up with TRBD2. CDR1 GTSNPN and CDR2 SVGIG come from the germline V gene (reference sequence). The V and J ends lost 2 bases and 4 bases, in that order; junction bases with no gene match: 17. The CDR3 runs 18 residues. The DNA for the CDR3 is TGTGCCTGGAGTCCCAAATCCAGGAAGCGGGAGGGGCCTTACGAGCAGTACTTC. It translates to CAWSPKSRKREGPYEQYF.